This TCR beta chain was sequenced for a study of cytomegalovirus exposure and HLA in healthy donors. To note about this clone: The target antigen is unknown.

Findings of the study overall: A later analysis reportedly found fewer N-insertions in an Asian-associated ancestry cluster than the roughly 680-donor mean.

PCR employed 60 Vbeta and 13 Jbeta primers. TCRdb keeps only in-frame clones here, not all; method: immunoSEQ multiplex PCR. The sample lists fewer than 150,000 clones, approximately 71% occurring once. CDR3 length: 12 residues. Germline CDR1 and CDR2: LNHNV and YYDKDF (reference sequence). The V segment lost 6 bases and the J segment 8 bases; nucleotides outside the gene matches: 4. The TCR comes from a woman aged 45 to 65 in good health and CMV-seronegative. The sequencing input was PBMCs. The chain is built from TRBV15 and TRBJ2-1; 7 bases are a match to TRBD1. CDR3 sequence: CATRGTGDEQFF. For the CDR3, the DNA is TGTGCCACCAGAGGAACAGGGGATGAGCAGTTCTTC.